The clone carrying this T cell receptor (beta chain) is a singleton in its sample. Sequencing was performed with immunoSEQ multiplex PCR; in TCRdb, only in-frame clones are kept and a portion is missing. The sample lists approximately 810,000 clones; roughly 92% were seen once. J gave up 3 bases and V 2 bases, and 7 bases lay outside the gene matches. The CDR3 runs 15 residues. Germline CDR1 is SGHRS and CDR2 is YFSETQ. These data are taken from a study of shared clonotypes between healthy human individuals. Across the whole study: For every donor, three CD4 naive, three CD4 memory, two CD8 naive and one CD8 memory plates were used.

Terminally differentiated effector memory CD45RA+ cells were excluded from the naive CD8 cells, which were CD45RO-negative and positively selected for CCR7. Input material: naive CD8+ T cells sorted from blood. This sequence joins TRBV5-1 and TRBJ1-1; 7 nucleotides agree with TRBD1. The receptor's source is a man under 40 in good health. The CDR3 DNA reads TGCGCCAGCAGCTTAACAGGGGCCGAAGACACTGAAGCTTTCTTT. Translating it yields CASSLTGAEDTEAFF.